This is a list of T cell receptor beta chains from one sample in a study of memory CD4+ T cells and cytomegalovirus serostatus. Data came from immunoSEQ multiplex PCR; TCRdb stores just in-frame clones and leaves some out. The table records tens of thousands of clones, around three quarters of them present only once. Sequenced input: memory CD4+ T cells from blood. The receptor source for this set is an adult in good health and CMV-seronegative. The CDR3 runs from the conserved cysteine through the conserved F or W. D genes are given only for firm matches. Some rows mark clone size as missing; the rest say once, few, many or name a class of expanded clone.

>NA|TRBJ2-7|TRBD1|TRBV5-4
TGTGCCAGCAGCTCAGGGGGCCCTTCCTCCTACGAGCAGTACTTC
CASSSGGPSSYEQYF
>NA|TRBJ2-5|NA|TRBV4-2
TGTGCCAGCAGCCGGGATAGCGAACAAGAGACCCAGTACTTC
CASSRDSEQETQYF
>once|TRBJ2-7|NA|TRBV7-2
TGTGCCAGCAGCTTATCGATAGGGGTCTACGAGCAGTACTTC
CASSLSIGVYEQYF
>NA|TRBJ1-2|TRBD1|TRBV9
TGTGCCAGCAGCATTGGGACAGGGGATTATGGCTACACCTTC
CASSIGTGDYGYTF
>NA|TRBJ1-1|NA|TRBV18
TGTGCCAGCTCCCCAAGGACATTGAACACTGAAGCTTTCTTT
CASSPRTLNTEAFF
>NA|TRBJ2-1|NA|TRBV7-7
TGTGCTAGCAGCTTCCGGGACGGAAACAATGAGCAGTTCTTC
CASSFRDGNNEQFF
>NA|TRBJ1-1|TRBD1|TRBV28
TGTGCCAGCAGTTTATACCGGACAGGGGTTTTGAACACTGAAGCTTTCTTT
CASSLYRTGVLNTEAFF
>NA|TRBJ1-2|TRBD1|TRBV28
TGTGCCAGCAGTTTAGGACAGGGGTCGCGTGGCTACACCTTC
CASSLGQGSRGYTF
>NA|TRBJ1-1|NA|TRBV4-3
TGCGCCAGCAGCCAAGACGTTTTCACGGATCCCCGATGGGCGAACACTGAAGCTTTCTTT
CASSQDVFTDPRWANTEAFF
>few|TRBJ1-6|NA|TRBV7-9
TGTGCCAGCAGCTTAGCCCGGAGATCACCCCTCCACTTT
CASSLARRSPLHF
>NA|TRBJ2-1|NA|TRBV10-2
TGCGCCAGCAGTGCACACAATGAGCAGTTCTTC
CASSAHNEQFF
>NA|TRBJ2-7|TRBD1|TRBV28
TGTGCCAGCAGTTTAAAGTTGGGGGGACAGGGATTTTCCTACGAGCAGTACTTC
CASSLKLGGQGFSYEQYF
>once|TRBJ1-2|TRBD1|TRBV19
TGTGCCAGTAGTGATGGAGGGACAGGAGTAGGCGGCTACACCTTC
CASSDGGTGVGGYTF
>NA|TRBJ1-4|NA|TRBV28
TGTGCCAGCAGCTACCTCCGGGGGCGTTTAGGTGAAAAACTGTTTTTT
CASSYLRGRLGEKLFF
>NA|TRBJ1-1|NA|TRBV28
TGTGCCAGCCTTTCCCTAGGCGGGACTGAAGCTTTCTTT
CASLSLGGTEAFF
>NA|TRBJ2-3|TRBD1|TRBV9
TGTGCCAGCAGCTCCCGACAGGGATGGACAGATACGCAGTATTTT
CASSSRQGWTDTQYF
>once|TRBJ2-3|NA|TRBV4-1
TGCGCCAGCAGCCAAGAGTTCGGCGGAGCCAGCACAGATACGCAGTATTTT
CASSQEFGGASTDTQYF
>NA|TRBJ1-1|NA|TRBV19
TGTGCCAGTAGTATGAATTCTGGGGGTAACACTGAAGCTTTCTTT
CASSMNSGGNTEAFF
>NA|TRBJ2-5|TRBD2|TRBV5-1
TGCGCCAGCAGCCTAAGGACTAGCGGGGGATGGTACCAAGAGACCCAGTACTTC
CASSLRTSGGWYQETQYF
>NA|TRBJ1-3|NA|TRBV4-3
TGCGCCAGCAGCCTAGGGGAGGGTACTGGAAACACCATATATTTT
CASSLGEGTGNTIYF
>NA|TRBJ1-2|NA|TRBV11-2
TGTGCCAGCAGCTTAGCAAACCTGGACAGAACGGGCTACACCTTC
CASSLANLDRTGYTF
>NA|TRBJ1-3|NA|TRBV4-2
TGTGCCAGCAGCCAACAAGAGGGCTGGACGGGCACTGGAAACACCATATATTTT
CASSQQEGWTGTGNTIYF
>NA|TRBJ2-7|TRBD2|TRBV7-6
TGTGCCAGCAGCTTAGTGAGAGCGGGGGGACTTGATAAGCAGTACTTC
CASSLVRAGGLDKQYF
>NA|TRBJ1-4|TRBD1|TRBV7-3
TGTGCCAGCAGCTTAACGGGACAGGGGGCTCCTAATGAAAAACTGTTTTTT
CASSLTGQGAPNEKLFF
>NA|TRBJ2-2|TRBD1|TRBV2
TGTGCCACCAGTTTTACGGGACAGGGGTCCGGGGAGCTGTTTTTT
CATSFTGQGSGELFF
>NA|TRBJ1-2|TRBD1|TRBV10-2
TGCGCCAGCAGTGAAAGTTCAGGGACAGCTTATGGCTACACCTTC
CASSESSGTAYGYTF
>NA|TRBJ1-2|NA|TRBV5-4
TGTGCCAGCAGCTTGGGACCTGGGAGAGGTATACGAGGCTACACCTTC
CASSLGPGRGIRGYTF
>few|TRBJ1-1|NA|TRBV6-5
TGTGCCAGCAGGAACCCGGGGGAAGCTTTCTTT
CASRNPGEAFF
>NA|TRBJ1-2|NA|TRBV4-1
TGCGCCAGCAGCCAAGACCCCGACTACGGCTACACCTTC
CASSQDPDYGYTF
>NA|TRBJ1-1|NA|TRBV5-1
TGCGCCAGCAGCCCTCTGGCCAGCGTCGGTCTGATGAACACTGAAGCTTTCTTT
CASSPLASVGLMNTEAFF
>NA|TRBJ2-6|NA|TRBV27
TGTGCCAGCAGTCTAGGGGGACGGCACTCTGGGGCCAACGTCCTGATTTTC
CASSLGGRHSGANVLIF
>NA|TRBJ2-7|NA|TRBV6-1
TGTGCCAGCAGTGAAGGCAGGTCACCCTACGAGCAGTACTTC
CASSEGRSPYEQYF
>NA|TRBJ1-3|NA|TRBV7-8
TGTGCCAGCAGCTTTATTAACGACCTTGGAAACACCATATATTTT
CASSFINDLGNTIYF
>NA|TRBJ2-3|NA|TRBV2
TGTGCCGGGGGGATGGGGGATACGCAGTATTTT
CAGGMGDTQYF
>NA|TRBJ1-2|NA|TRBV19
TGTGCCAGTAGTCCAAGAACCGACGGTCGCGGAGGCTACACCTTC
CASSPRTDGRGGYTF
>NA|TRBJ1-3|TRBD1|TRBV7-8
TGTGCCAGCAGCACGCTAGGGCCCGGGACAGGGGTCGGTGGAAACACCATATATTTT
CASSTLGPGTGVGGNTIYF
>NA|TRBJ2-1|NA|TRBV15
TGTGCCACCAGCAGACCCTCGGGGCAGGGTCGGGCTTACAATGAGCAGTTCTTC
CATSRPSGQGRAYNEQFF